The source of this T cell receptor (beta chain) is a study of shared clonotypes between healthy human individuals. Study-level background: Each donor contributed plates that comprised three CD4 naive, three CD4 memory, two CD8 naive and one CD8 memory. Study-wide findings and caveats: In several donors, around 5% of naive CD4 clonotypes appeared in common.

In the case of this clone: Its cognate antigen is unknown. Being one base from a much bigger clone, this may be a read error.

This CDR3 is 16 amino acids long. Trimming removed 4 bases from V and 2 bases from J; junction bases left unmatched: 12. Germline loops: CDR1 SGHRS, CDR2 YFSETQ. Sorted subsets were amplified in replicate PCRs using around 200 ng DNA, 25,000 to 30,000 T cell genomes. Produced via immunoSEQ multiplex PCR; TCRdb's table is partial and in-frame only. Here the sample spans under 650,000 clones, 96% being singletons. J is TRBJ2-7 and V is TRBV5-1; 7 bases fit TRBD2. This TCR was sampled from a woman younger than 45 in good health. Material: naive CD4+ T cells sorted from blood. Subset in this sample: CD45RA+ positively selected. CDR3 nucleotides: TGCGCCAGCAGCCTGGGACCGGGGGAGGGCCCCTACGAGCAGTACTTC. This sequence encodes CASSLGPGEGPYEQYF.